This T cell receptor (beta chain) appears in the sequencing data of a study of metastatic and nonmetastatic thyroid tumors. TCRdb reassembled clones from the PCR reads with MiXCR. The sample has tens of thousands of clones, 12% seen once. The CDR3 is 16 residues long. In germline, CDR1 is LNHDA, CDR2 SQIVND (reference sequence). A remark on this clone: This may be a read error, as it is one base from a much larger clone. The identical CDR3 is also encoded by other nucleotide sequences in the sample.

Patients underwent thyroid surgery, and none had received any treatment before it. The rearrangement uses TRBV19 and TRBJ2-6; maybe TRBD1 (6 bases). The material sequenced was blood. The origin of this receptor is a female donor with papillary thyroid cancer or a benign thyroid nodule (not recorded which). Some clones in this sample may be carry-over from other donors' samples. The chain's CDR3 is CASSKTGSGGANVLTF. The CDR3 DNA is TGTGCCAGTAGTAAAACAGGGTCGGGTGGGGCTAACGTCCTGACTTTC.